The 7 T cell receptor beta chains presented below share a single source sample, sequenced in a study of tumor-infiltrating lymphocytes in oesophageal squamous cell carcinoma. TCRdb reprocessed the PCR reads with MiXCR, giving one entry per CDR3 protein. Of about 21,000 distinct CDR3 sequences in the sample, around 38% were seen once. The sample taken for sequencing was normal esophageal tissue next to the tumor. These TCRs come from a male donor with esophageal squamous cell carcinoma.

By share, this clonotype counts as medium-sized (0.01 to 0.1%). Germline is not matched at one junction end, which may reflect a read error. This chain joins TRBV7-6 and TRBJ2-5; possible D gene TRBD1, 5 bases. Germline V gene lookup returns CDR1 SGHVS and CDR2 FNYEAQ. The CDR3 runs to 14 residues. For the CDR3, the DNA is TGTGCCAGCAGCTTAGACCCACAGGTTTCACCCCTCCACTTC. Translated, it gives CASSLDPQVSPLHF.

This chain uses TRBV7-2 with TRBJ2-3; 7 bases line up with TRBD2. J lost 10 bases, V lost 3 bases, and 4 bases had no gene match. This CDR3 region has 12 residues. CDR1 is SGHTA, CDR2 FQGNSA, per germline. CDR3 nucleotide sequence: TGTGCCAGCAGCTTGAGCGGGACCCCGCAGTATTTT. Amino acids: CASSLSGTPQYF.

This clonotype has ten or more counts. The CDR3 coding sequence is TGTGCCAGCAGCCGCCGGGACAACAGGCAGAATACTGAAGCTTTCTTT. This gives the protein CASSRRDNRQNTEAFF. The chain employs TRBV13 and TRBJ1-1; a weak D match, TRBD1 (6 bases). The CDR3 has 16 amino acids. V lost 5 bases to trimming and J lost 5 bases, with 21 bases between them. Germline CDR1 PRHDT, CDR2 FYEKMQ (reference sequence).

The chain combines TRBV6-5 with TRBJ2-1; D not resolved. Matching the DNA end better, TRBJ1-2 makes the J call doubtful. The CDR3 sequence is 15 residues long. The germline V gene encodes CDR1 MNHEY and CDR2 SVGAGI. CDR3 loop: CASSYDLGVRYGYTF. CDR3 in DNA: TGTGCCAGCAGTTACGACCTTGGGGTTCGCTATGGCTACACCTTC.

There are many counts of this clonotype. This chain joins TRBV2 and TRBJ2-3, with D tentatively TRBD1 (6 bases). This CDR3 comprises 18 residues. Trimming took 3 bases from V and 3 from J, leaving 22 bases between them. Germline-derived CDR1 and CDR2 are SNHLY and FYNNEI. For the CDR3, the DNA is TGTGCCAGCAGTGATAGGTACACACAGGGCTCAGGTACAGATACGCAGTATTTT. Its protein product is CASSDRYTQGSGTDTQYF.

This clonotype came up many times. This chain connects TRBV28 to TRBJ2-7; D is possibly TRBD1 or TRBD2 (5 bases each). Germline assignment: CDR1 MDHEN and CDR2 SYDVKM. This CDR3 is built from 15 residues. Trimming left V 6 bases short and J 3 bases short, with 18 bases between. The CDR3 DNA is TGTGCCAGCAGCGTGGGACCTGCCTCAATCTACGAGCAGTACTTC. This encodes CASSVGPASIYEQYF.

A word on this clonotype: Sequence at one end of the junction differs from germline and may be a read error. The V and J genes are TRBV7-2 and TRBJ2-7, with D possibly TRBD2 on 7 matching bases. Germline V gives CDR1 SGHTA, CDR2 FQGNSA. The CDR3 spans 16 residues. As DNA, the CDR3 is TGTGCCAGCAGCTTAGCGTGGGGGGGGGCCGCCTACGAGCAGTACTTT. Residues: CASSLAWGGAAYEQYF.